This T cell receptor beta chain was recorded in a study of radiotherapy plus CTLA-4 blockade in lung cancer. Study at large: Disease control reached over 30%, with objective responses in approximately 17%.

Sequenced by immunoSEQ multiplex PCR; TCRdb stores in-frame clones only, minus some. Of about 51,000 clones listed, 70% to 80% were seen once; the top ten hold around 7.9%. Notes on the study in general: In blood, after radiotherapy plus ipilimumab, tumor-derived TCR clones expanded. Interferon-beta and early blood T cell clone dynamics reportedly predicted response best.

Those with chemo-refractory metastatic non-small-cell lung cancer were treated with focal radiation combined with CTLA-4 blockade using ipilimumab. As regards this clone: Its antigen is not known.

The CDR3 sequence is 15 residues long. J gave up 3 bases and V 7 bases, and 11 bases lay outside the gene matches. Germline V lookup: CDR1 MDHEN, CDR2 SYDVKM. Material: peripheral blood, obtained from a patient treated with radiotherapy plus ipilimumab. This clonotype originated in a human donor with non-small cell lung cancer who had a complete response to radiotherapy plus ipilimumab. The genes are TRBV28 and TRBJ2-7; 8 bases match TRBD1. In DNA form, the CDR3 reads TGTGCCAGCACCAAACCGGGCGGGACAGGCTACGAGCAGTACTTC. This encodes CASTKPGGTGYEQYF.